The rows below give T cell receptor beta chains drawn from one sample of a study of patients and donors after allogeneic stem cell transplantation. TCRdb called the RT-PCR reads again in MiXCR, with one record for every CDR3 protein. Of some 880,000 distinct CDR3 sequences in the sample, approximately 19% were seen once. Sequenced material: blood, either unsorted or a sorted T cell fraction (not recorded which). Receptors were obtained from a human donor who was either an allogeneic HSCT recipient or a stem cell or donor lymphocyte infusion donor (not recorded which). It is not recorded whose cells these are; they may come from a transplant donor. CDR3s include the opening cysteine and the closing phenylalanine or tryptophan. Each record gives: V gene, D gene, J gene, clone size, CDR3 protein, CDR3 DNA. A D gene is named only where the DNA matches it firmly. The size field is filled for only some rows; it gives once, few, many or a size class.

V gene: TRBV6-1
D gene: .
J gene: TRBJ1-4
clone size: few
CDR3 protein: CASRRTEVGEKLFF
CDR3 DNA: TGTGCCAGCAGAAGGACGGAGGTTGGAGAAAAACTGTTTTTT

V gene: TRBV3-1
D gene: .
J gene: TRBJ2-1
clone size: .
CDR3 protein: CASSQEGNSYNEQFF
CDR3 DNA: TGTGCCAGCAGCCAAGAGGGGAACAGCTACAATGAGCAGTTCTTC

V gene: TRBV6-2/TRBV6-3
D gene: .
J gene: TRBJ1-1
clone size: .
CDR3 protein: CASRGGEAFF
CDR3 DNA: TGTGCCAGCCGGGGGGGTGAAGCTTTCTTT

V gene: TRBV12-3/TRBV12-4
D gene: .
J gene: TRBJ2-4
clone size: few
CDR3 protein: CASSLNPSPGRRAKNIQYF
CDR3 DNA: TGTGCCAGCAGTTTAAATCCTTCGCCGGGACGCCGAGCCAAAAACATTCAGTACTTC

V gene: TRBV6-1
D gene: .
J gene: TRBJ1-6
clone size: few
CDR3 protein: CASTPGVSAYNSPLHF
CDR3 DNA: TGTGCCAGCACCCCCGGGGTTTCGGCCTATAATTCACCCCTCCACTTT

V gene: TRBV5-1
D gene: TRBD1
J gene: TRBJ2-1
clone size: many
CDR3 protein: CASSFGTGASNEQFF
CDR3 DNA: TGCGCCAGCAGCTTTGGGACAGGGGCTTCCAATGAGCAGTTCTTC

V gene: TRBV12-3/TRBV12-4
D gene: .
J gene: TRBJ2-7
clone size: many
CDR3 protein: CASSFLGEQYF
CDR3 DNA: TGTGCCAGCAGTTTTCTCGGCGAGCAGTACTTC

V gene: TRBV25-1
D gene: .
J gene: TRBJ1-2
clone size: few
CDR3 protein: CASSESGRFYGYTF
CDR3 DNA: TGTGCCAGCAGTGAATCGGGACGGTTCTATGGCTACACCTTC

V gene: TRBV21-1
D gene: .
J gene: TRBJ2-7
clone size: .
CDR3 protein: CASSKWVPSALGEQYF
CDR3 DNA: TGTGCCAGCAGCAAATGGGTCCCTAGCGCCCTCGGAGAGCAGTACTTC

V gene: TRBV20-1
D gene: TRBD2
J gene: TRBJ2-1
clone size: .
CDR3 protein: CSARPPGGLGFNEQFF
CDR3 DNA: TGCAGTGCTAGACCCCCGGGGGGTTTGGGGTTCAATGAGCAGTTCTTC

V gene: TRBV9
D gene: .
J gene: TRBJ1-4
clone size: few
CDR3 protein: CASRGQSENEKLFF
CDR3 DNA: TGTGCCAGCAGAGGACAGTCAGAGAATGAAAAACTGTTTTTT

V gene: TRBV25-1
D gene: .
J gene: TRBJ2-1
clone size: .
CDR3 protein: CASKGLGEFF
CDR3 DNA: TGTGCCAGCAAAGGCCTCGGGGAGTTCTTC

V gene: TRBV7-6
D gene: .
J gene: TRBJ1-3
clone size: .
CDR3 protein: CASGGRLSGNTIYF
CDR3 DNA: TGTGCCAGTGGGGGCAGGCTCTCTGGAAACACCATATATTTT

V gene: TRBV19
D gene: .
J gene: TRBJ2-7
clone size: few
CDR3 protein: CASSIAGLSYEQYF
CDR3 DNA: TGTGCCAGTAGTATCGCGGGGCTCTCCTACGAGCAGTACTTC

V gene: TRBV9
D gene: .
J gene: TRBJ1-3
clone size: .
CDR3 protein: CASSEFEAPAGNTIYF
CDR3 DNA: TGTGCCAGCAGCGAATTCGAGGCACCGGCTGGAAACACCATATATTTT

V gene: TRBV4-1
D gene: .
J gene: TRBJ1-4
clone size: .
CDR3 protein: CASSQVPPDEKLFF
CDR3 DNA: TGCGCCAGCAGCCAGGTACCTCCAGATGAAAAACTGTTTTTT

V gene: TRBV4-2
D gene: TRBD2
J gene: TRBJ2-1
clone size: few
CDR3 protein: CASSQDAPLAGGRNEQFF
CDR3 DNA: TGTGCCAGCAGCCAAGACGCCCCACTAGCGGGGGGGCGGAATGAGCAGTTCTTC

V gene: TRBV20-1
D gene: .
J gene: TRBJ2-7
clone size: many
CDR3 protein: CSARTILGEPTYEQYF
CDR3 DNA: TGCAGTGCTAGGACAATCTTAGGGGAACCCACCTACGAGCAGTACTTC

V gene: TRBV20-1
D gene: .
J gene: TRBJ2-7
clone size: .
CDR3 protein: CSARSQRTVTYEQYF
CDR3 DNA: TGCAGTGCTAGATCGCAACGGACTGTAACCTACGAGCAGTACTTC

V gene: TRBV5-1
D gene: .
J gene: TRBJ2-1
clone size: few
CDR3 protein: CASSLDSILNEQFF
CDR3 DNA: TGCGCCAGCAGCCTGGACAGCATTTTAAATGAGCAGTTCTTC

V gene: TRBV12-3/TRBV12-4
D gene: TRBD1
J gene: TRBJ2-1
clone size: .
CDR3 protein: CASSPQGSPQFF
CDR3 DNA: TGTGCCAGCAGTCCACAGGGGAGTCCGCAGTTCTTC

V gene: TRBV15
D gene: TRBD1
J gene: TRBJ1-1
clone size: few
CDR3 protein: CATSREVDRGEAFF
CDR3 DNA: TGTGCCACCAGCAGAGAAGTGGACAGGGGGGAAGCTTTCTTT

V gene: TRBV6-5
D gene: .
J gene: TRBJ1-5
clone size: .
CDR3 protein: CASRYLAGDSNQPQHF
CDR3 DNA: TGTGCCAGCAGATACCTCGCTGGAGATAGCAATCAGCCCCAGCATTTT

V gene: TRBV5-1
D gene: TRBD2
J gene: TRBJ2-2
clone size: many
CDR3 protein: CASSLFGGPGGQHAGELFF
CDR3 DNA: TGCGCCAGCAGCTTGTTTGGAGGGCCGGGAGGTCAACACGCCGGGGAGCTGTTTTTT

V gene: TRBV4-3
D gene: .
J gene: TRBJ2-7
clone size: .
CDR3 protein: CASSQRGYSYEQYF
CDR3 DNA: TGCGCCAGCAGCCAGAGGGGCTACTCCTACGAGCAGTACTTC

V gene: TRBV6-1
D gene: TRBD1
J gene: TRBJ2-7
clone size: few
CDR3 protein: CASSQQGVGNEQYF
CDR3 DNA: TGTGCCAGCAGTCAACAGGGGGTAGGGAACGAGCAGTACTTC

V gene: TRBV5-6
D gene: TRBD2
J gene: TRBJ2-1
clone size: .
CDR3 protein: CASSSTSGGDEQFF
CDR3 DNA: TGTGCCAGCAGCAGTACTAGCGGGGGAGACGAGCAGTTCTTC

V gene: TRBV7-9
D gene: .
J gene: TRBJ1-5
clone size: .
CDR3 protein: CASSLSRDGHQPQHF
CDR3 DNA: TGTGCCAGCAGCTTAAGCCGGGACGGCCATCAGCCCCAGCATTTT

V gene: TRBV7-2
D gene: .
J gene: TRBJ1-2
clone size: few
CDR3 protein: CASSLVSRHRSNYGYTF
CDR3 DNA: TGTGCCAGCAGCTTAGTATCTAGGCACCGAAGCAACTATGGCTACACCTTC

V gene: TRBV7-2
D gene: .
J gene: TRBJ2-5
clone size: .
CDR3 protein: CASSSPATQETQYF
CDR3 DNA: TGTGCCAGCAGCTCTCCAGCCACACAAGAGACCCAGTACTTC

V gene: TRBV12-5
D gene: .
J gene: TRBJ1-2
clone size: .
CDR3 protein: CASGPRARRVLYGYTF
CDR3 DNA: TGTGCTAGTGGTCCCAGGGCCCGGCGGGTTCTCTATGGCTACACCTTC

V gene: TRBV21-1
D gene: .
J gene: TRBJ2-4
clone size: .
CDR3 protein: CASSTQDKAESNAKNIQYF
CDR3 DNA: TGTGCCAGCAGCACCCAAGATAAAGCGGAGTCTAATGCCAAAAACATTCAGTACTTC

V gene: TRBV27
D gene: TRBD2
J gene: TRBJ2-5
clone size: many
CDR3 protein: CASSLLAGGQETQYF
CDR3 DNA: TGTGCCAGCAGTCTTCTAGCGGGGGGTCAAGAGACCCAGTACTTC

V gene: TRBV7-9
D gene: .
J gene: TRBJ1-2
clone size: few
CDR3 protein: CASSLVGF
CDR3 DNA: TGTGCCAGCAGCTTAGTAGGCTTC

V gene: TRBV30
D gene: TRBD1
J gene: TRBJ2-7
clone size: .
CDR3 protein: CAWRRTGAYEQYF
CDR3 DNA: TGTGCCTGGAGAAGGACAGGAGCCTACGAGCAGTACTTC

V gene: TRBV7-9
D gene: TRBD1
J gene: TRBJ1-2
clone size: .
CDR3 protein: CASSGRRDRTYGYTF
CDR3 DNA: TGTGCCAGCAGCGGACGGCGGGACAGAACTTATGGCTACACCTTC

V gene: TRBV4-1
D gene: .
J gene: TRBJ2-2
clone size: .
CDR3 protein: CASTLRSWSRAGELFF
CDR3 DNA: TGCGCCAGCACCCTGCGGTCGTGGTCGAGGGCCGGGGAGCTGTTTTTT

V gene: TRBV9
D gene: .
J gene: TRBJ1-5
clone size: few
CDR3 protein: CASSQRGGNQPQHF
CDR3 DNA: TGTGCCAGCAGCCAAAGAGGGGGCAATCAGCCCCAGCATTTT

V gene: TRBV3-1
D gene: .
J gene: TRBJ2-2
clone size: .
CDR3 protein: CASSLPPRFPNTGELFF
CDR3 DNA: TGTGCCAGCAGCCTGCCCCCCAGGTTCCCGAACACCGGGGAGCTGTTTTTT

V gene: TRBV5-4
D gene: .
J gene: TRBJ1-1
clone size: .
CDR3 protein: CASRTHGGDTEAFF
CDR3 DNA: TGTGCCAGCAGAACACATGGAGGGGACACTGAAGCTTTCTTT

V gene: TRBV27
D gene: .
J gene: TRBJ2-2
clone size: .
CDR3 protein: CASRIRGTSTNTGELFF
CDR3 DNA: TGTGCCAGCAGGATTCGAGGGACATCTACGAACACCGGGGAGCTGTTTTTT

V gene: TRBV12-3/TRBV12-4
D gene: TRBD1
J gene: TRBJ2-7
clone size: .
CDR3 protein: CASRPKTGVGQYEQYF
CDR3 DNA: TGTGCCAGCAGACCGAAGACAGGGGTAGGACAATACGAGCAGTACTTC

V gene: TRBV25-1
D gene: .
J gene: TRBJ1-4
clone size: few
CDR3 protein: CASSEVGQGSEKLFF
CDR3 DNA: TGTGCCAGCAGTGAAGTAGGGCAGGGCTCTGAAAAACTGTTTTTT

V gene: TRBV7-8
D gene: .
J gene: TRBJ1-4
clone size: .
CDR3 protein: CASSPRLRDEKLFF
CDR3 DNA: TGTGCCAGCAGCCCACGATTAAGGGATGAAAAACTGTTTTTT

V gene: TRBV9
D gene: .
J gene: TRBJ2-6
clone size: few
CDR3 protein: CASSVELGSGANVLTF
CDR3 DNA: TGTGCCAGCAGCGTAGAGCTCGGGTCTGGGGCCAACGTCCTGACTTTC